A single sample is the source of the 18 T cell receptor beta chains below, sequenced in a study of blood T cells in healthy people across ages (dated by TCRdb to 2014 to 2015). Libraries were constructed by 5' RACE. The sequencer was an Illumina HiSeq 2500. The second PCR ran for roughly 6 to 11 cycles and used a J-beta primer mix along with a sample-barcoded 5' primer. The public sequencing data were trimmed at Q25 with fastp and processed into clonotypes with MiXCR by TCRdb, which kept only in-frame beta chains. Here each entry gathers all rows of one CDR3 protein and keeps the most common genes and DNA. This sample holds around 1.5 million distinct CDR3 sequences; 59% were observed only once. Approximately 7% of the sample is held by the ten biggest clonotypes. The sequencing sample was made of blood. The receptors were sampled from a man between 18 and 29 years old in good health.

This chain links TRBV20-1 with TRBJ2-1; D not resolved. Trimming took 0 bases from V and 4 from J, leaving 13 bases between them. CDR1 is DFQATT, CDR2 SNEGSKA, per germline (reference sequence). This CDR3 contains 15 residues. The CDR3 reads CSARDRARGYNEQFF. CDR3 DNA sequence: TGCAGTGCTAGAGATCGGGCTAGAGGTTACAATGAGCAGTTCTTC.

The chain combines TRBV27 with TRBJ2-7; the D gene is possibly TRBD1 (5 bases). Germline CDR1 reads MNHEY; CDR2 reads SMNVEV (reference sequence). V was pared by 4 bases and J by 6 bases, with 16 bases between. The CDR3 runs to 14 residues. Here the CDR3 DNA reads TGTGCCAGCAGTTCCCGACAGAGGTCGGGCGAGCAGTACTTC. Encoded protein: CASSSRQRSGEQYF.

To note about this clonotype: Relative to the germline gene, one junction end is altered; a read error may explain this. The genes are TRBV7-2 and TRBJ1-2; tentatively, D is TRBD1 (5 bases). The CDR3 sequence is 15 residues long. From germline, CDR1 is SGHTA and CDR2 FQGNSA. CDR3 in DNA: TGTGCCAGCAGCATAGCAGGGCCGAACGTCTATGGCTACACCTTC. Residues: CASSIAGPNVYGYTF.

The chain recombines TRBV12-3 or TRBV12-4 with TRBJ1-1; 7 bases line up with TRBD1. V shed 5 bases and J 11 bases; nucleotides not matched to a gene: 5. This CDR3 spans 11 amino acids. DNA for the CDR3: TGTGCCAGCAGTCATAAGGGGGCTGCTTTCTTT. Encoded protein: CASSHKGAAFF.

Only one count was recorded for this clonotype. The chain has TRBV2 and TRBJ2-7, with D perhaps given as TRBD1 or TRBD2 (5 bases each). V was cut by 6 bases and J by 1 base, with 22 bases left in between. This CDR3 comprises 17 residues. From germline, CDR1 is SNHLY and CDR2 FYNNEI. The CDR3 region is CASRRGRVAVESYEQYF. CDR3 bases: TGTGCCAGCAGGAGGGGTAGGGTTGCTGTAGAGTCCTACGAGCAGTACTTC.

Notes on this clonotype: A clone one base away is much larger, so this may be a read error. This chain joins TRBV7-9 and TRBJ1-2; TRBD1 aligns across 9 bases. The CDR3 spans 14 residues. Looked up from germline, CDR1 is SEHNR and CDR2 is FQNEAQ (reference sequence). V lost 6 bases and J lost 2; bases outside the gene matches: 4. The DNA of the CDR3 is TGTGCCAGCAGATCCGGGACAGGGAACTATGGCTACACCTTC. Its protein is CASRSGTGNYGYTF.

The chain couples TRBV27 to TRBJ1-1; D is unresolved. V dropped 6 bases and J dropped 7 bases, with 18 bases sitting between them. The germline V gene encodes CDR1 MNHEY and CDR2 SMNVEV (reference sequence). This CDR3 is 14 amino acids long. CDR3 residues: CASRPQTRRGEAFF. The CDR3 nucleotides are TGTGCCAGCAGGCCACAGACCAGAAGAGGTGAAGCTTTCTTT.

The chain links TRBV13 to TRBJ2-1; D is possibly TRBD2 (5 bases). V lost 6 bases and J 9 bases, leaving 15 bases between the germline ends. This CDR3 has 13 amino acids. Germline V CDR1 and CDR2: PRHDT, FYEKMQ (reference sequence). The CDR3 DNA follows: TGTGCCAGCAGTGGCGGGCGGCAAGGTGAGCAGTTCTTC. This gives the protein CASSGGRQGEQFF.

This clonotype was counted a single time. V gene TRBV20-1 combines with J gene TRBJ2-7, with 9 bases lining up with TRBD2. The DNA matches TRBJ2-5 better at its end, which makes the J call doubtful. The CDR3 sequence is 14 residues long. In germline, CDR1 is DFQATT, CDR2 SNEGSKA (reference sequence). CDR3 sequence: CSAQTSGNSETQYF. CDR3 sequence (DNA): TGCAGTGCTCAGACTAGCGGTAATTCAGAGACCCAGTACTTC.

This clonotype was detected a few times. This chain links TRBV5-1 with TRBJ2-1; D unclear. V was shortened by 0 bases and J by 4 bases, with 11 bases between the two germline ends. The length of the CDR3 is 15 residues. The V gene's germline CDR1 is SGHRS and CDR2 YFSETQ. The CDR3 loop is CASSLAAHGYNEQFF. In DNA form, the CDR3 reads TGCGCCAGCAGCTTGGCCGCACACGGATACAATGAGCAGTTCTTC.

The chain is built from TRBV27 and TRBJ2-4; 8 bases are shared with TRBD1. The tail of the sequence fits TRBJ2-7 better, so the J call may be wrong. Looked up from germline, CDR1 is MNHEY and CDR2 is SMNVEV (reference sequence). This CDR3 is 16 amino acids long. In DNA, the CDR3 is TGTGCCAGCAGTTCCCCGCTCCGGGACAGGTCCTACGAGCAGTACTTC. Residues: CASSSPLRDRSYEQYF.

V and J are TRBV5-1 and TRBJ2-7; D possibly corresponds to TRBD1 (6 bases). This CDR3 has 14 residues. V was cut by 4 bases and J by 4 bases, with 15 bases left in between. Germline V gene sequence: CDR1 SGHRS, CDR2 YFSETQ. The DNA for the CDR3 is TGCGCCAGCAGCCCCCAGGGGACGTGGTACGAGCAGTACTTC. It translates to CASSPQGTWYEQYF. Supplemented by reference TRBV5-1 and TRBJ2-7, the full variable domain reads KAGVTQTPRYLIKTRGQQVTLSCSPISGHRSVSWYQQTPGQGLQFLFEYFSETQRNKGNFPGRFSGRQFSNSRSEMNVSTLELGDSALYLCASSPQGTWYEQYFGPGTRLTVT.

The V and J genes are TRBV12-3 or TRBV12-4 and TRBJ2-3; the D call may be TRBD1 or TRBD2 (5 bases each). The CDR3 consists of 12 residues. The V end lost 6 bases, the J end lost 3 bases, and 7 bases lay between the germline ends. The CDR3 loop reads CASRGPTDTQYF. In DNA, the CDR3 is TGTGCCAGCAGGGGACCTACAGATACGCAGTATTTT.

This clonotype occurred a few times. V and J are TRBV20-1 and TRBJ2-7; possible D gene TRBD1, 6 bases. Germline CDR1 and CDR2: DFQATT and SNEGSKA (reference sequence). V lost 3 bases and J lost 5, with 17 bases in between. The length of the CDR3 is 14 residues. The CDR3 coding sequence is TGCAGTGCTAGCCGACCTACAGGGATTGACGAGCAGTACTTC. Its translation is CSASRPTGIDEQYF.

The sample holds a few counts of this clonotype. The chain recombines TRBV7-2 with TRBJ2-7; 9 bases fit TRBD2. Losses at the gene ends were 4 bases for V and 1 base for J; bases not matched to a gene: 5. The V gene's germline CDR1 is SGHTA and CDR2 FQGNSA. The CDR3 extends over 15 amino acids. CDR3 in amino acids: CASSSRTSVSYEQYF. The DNA for the CDR3 is TGTGCCAGCAGCTCCCGGACTAGCGTGTCCTACGAGCAGTACTTC. Complete variable domain (other parts from reference TRBV7-2 and TRBJ2-7): GAGVSQSPSNKVTEKGKDVELRCDPISGHTALYWYRQSLGQGLEFLIYFQGNSAPDKSGLPSDRFSAERTGGSVSTLTIQRTQQEDSAVYLCASSSRTSVSYEQYFGPGTRLTVT.

The chain uses TRBV2 and TRBJ2-7; D remains unclear. CDR1 and CDR2 from the germline V gene are SNHLY and FYNNEI. Between the trimmed V and J ends, which lost 3 bases and 0 bases, there was a span of 12 bases. The length of the CDR3 is 15 residues. The CDR3 spells CASSELAILSYEQYF. CDR3 bases: TGTGCCAGCAGTGAGTTAGCCATCCTCTCCTACGAGCAGTACTTC. Filled out from reference TRBV2 and TRBJ2-7, the complete variable domain reads EPEVTQTPSHQVTQMGQEVILRCVPISNHLYFYWYRQILGQKVEFLVSFYNNEISEKSEIFDDQFSVERPDGSNFTLKIRSTKLEDSAMYFCASSELAILSYEQYFGPGTRLTVT.

The rearrangement joins TRBV18 to TRBJ2-4, with 13 bases that match TRBD2. This CDR3 contains 18 residues. Germline loops: CDR1 KGHSH, CDR2 LQKENI. V was pared by 2 bases and J by 13 bases, with 17 bases of the junction left unmatched. The CDR3 sequence: CASSPEPGLAGPLNEQYF. The CDR3, as DNA: TGTGCCAGCTCACCAGAACCGGGACTAGCGGGACCGCTCAATGAGCAGTACTTC.

This rearrangement joins TRBV7-9 to TRBJ1-1, with 12 bases that match TRBD1. The length of the CDR3 is 15 residues. Germline loops: CDR1 SEHNR, CDR2 FQNEAQ (reference sequence). After removal of 6 bases from V and 7 bases from J, the junction contained 9 bases not matched to a gene. The CDR3 bases are TGTGCCAGCAGGACTGGGACAGGGGGCTGCGGTGAAGCTTTCTTT. Amino acids: CASRTGTGGCGEAFF.